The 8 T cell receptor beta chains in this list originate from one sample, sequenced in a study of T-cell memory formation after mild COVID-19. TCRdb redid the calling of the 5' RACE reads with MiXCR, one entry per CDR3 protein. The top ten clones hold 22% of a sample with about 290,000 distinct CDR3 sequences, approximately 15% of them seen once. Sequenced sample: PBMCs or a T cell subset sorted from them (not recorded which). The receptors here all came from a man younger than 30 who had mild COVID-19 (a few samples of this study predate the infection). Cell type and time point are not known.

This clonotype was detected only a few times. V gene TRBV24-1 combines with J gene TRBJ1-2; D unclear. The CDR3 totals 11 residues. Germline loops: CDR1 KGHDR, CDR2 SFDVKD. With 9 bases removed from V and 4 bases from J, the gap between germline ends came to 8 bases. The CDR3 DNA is TGTGCCACCTCTGAGGGCTATGGCTACACCTTC. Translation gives CATSEGYGYTF.

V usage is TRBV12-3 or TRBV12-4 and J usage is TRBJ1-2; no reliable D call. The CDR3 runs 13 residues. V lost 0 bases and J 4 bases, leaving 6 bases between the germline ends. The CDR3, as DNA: TGTGCCAGCAGTTTAGCGCAAGGCTATGGCTACACCTTC. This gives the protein CASSLAQGYGYTF.

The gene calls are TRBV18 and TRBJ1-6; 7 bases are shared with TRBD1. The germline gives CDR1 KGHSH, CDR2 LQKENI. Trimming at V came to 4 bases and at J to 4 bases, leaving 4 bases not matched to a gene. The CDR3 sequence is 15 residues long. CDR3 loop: CASSLTGIYNSPLHF. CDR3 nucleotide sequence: TGTGCCAGCTCACTGACAGGGATTTATAATTCACCCCTCCACTTT.

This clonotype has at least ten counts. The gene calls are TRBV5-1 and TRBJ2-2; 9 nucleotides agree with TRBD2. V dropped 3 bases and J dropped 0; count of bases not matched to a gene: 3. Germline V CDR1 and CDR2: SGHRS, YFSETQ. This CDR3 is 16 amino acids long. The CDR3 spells CASSWSGGTNTGELFF. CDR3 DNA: TGCGCCAGCAGCTGGAGCGGGGGGACGAACACCGGGGAGCTGTTTTTT.

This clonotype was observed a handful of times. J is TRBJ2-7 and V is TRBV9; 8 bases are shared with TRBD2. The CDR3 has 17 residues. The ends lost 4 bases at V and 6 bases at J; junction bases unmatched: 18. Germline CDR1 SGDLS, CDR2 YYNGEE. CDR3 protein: CASSTPRGGTGPREQYF. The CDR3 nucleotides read TGTGCCAGCAGCACACCCCGGGGGGGCACAGGGCCCCGCGAGCAGTACTTC.

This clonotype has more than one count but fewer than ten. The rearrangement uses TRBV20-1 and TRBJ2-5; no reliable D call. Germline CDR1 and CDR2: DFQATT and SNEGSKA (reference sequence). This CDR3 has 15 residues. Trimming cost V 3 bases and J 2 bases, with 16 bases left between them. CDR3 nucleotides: TGCAGTGCTAGCGAAGATCCGCTGGGGCAAGAGACCCAGTACTTC. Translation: CSASEDPLGQETQYF.

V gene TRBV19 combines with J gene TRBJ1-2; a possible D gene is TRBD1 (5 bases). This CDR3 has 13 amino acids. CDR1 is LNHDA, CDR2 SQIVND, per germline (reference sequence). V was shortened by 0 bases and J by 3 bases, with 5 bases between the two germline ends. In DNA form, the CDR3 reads TGTGCCAGTAGTATAGACAGGGACTATGGCTACACCTTC. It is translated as CASSIDRDYGYTF.

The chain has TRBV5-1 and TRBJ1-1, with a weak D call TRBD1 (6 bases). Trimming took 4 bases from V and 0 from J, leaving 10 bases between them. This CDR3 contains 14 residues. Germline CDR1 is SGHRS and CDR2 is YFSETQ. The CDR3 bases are TGCGCCAGCAGCGTGGGGACAATGAACACTGAAGCTTTCTTT. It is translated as CASSVGTMNTEAFF.